Listed below are T cell receptor beta chains from one sample, sequenced in a study of T cell responses to AZD1222 COVID-19 vaccine. The data were produced by immunoSEQ multiplex PCR, yet TCRdb's version contains in-frame clones alone and is incomplete. The profile shows 90,000 to 150,000 clones, 70% to 90% of them singletons. The sequenced sample was peripheral blood, obtained on day 0 of AZD1222 vaccination. The source is an adult in good health. The CDR3 runs from the conserved cysteine through the conserved F or W. A D gene is named only where the DNA matches it firmly. Size values are once, few and many counts, or a class for expanded clones, and some rows have none.

>13|TRBV6-6|TRBJ2-1|-|-
TGTGCCAGCAGCCCACAGGAGTCAAATGAGCAGTTCTTC
CASSPQESNEQFF
>14|TRBV2|TRBJ1-5|TRBD1|-
TGTGCCAGCAGCGCGACAGGGGTCGGTCAGCCCCAGCATTTT
CASSATGVGQPQHF
>18|TRBV29-1|TRBJ2-1|TRBD2|-
TGCAGCGTTGAAATGCCCCTGGGACTAGCGTCATCCTACAATGAGCAGTTCTTC
CSVEMPLGLASSYNEQFF
>15|TRBV7-9|TRBJ1-5|-|medium-sized
TGTGCCAGCAGCTTAGGAGGATATAGCAATCAGCCCCAGCATTTT
CASSLGGYSNQPQHF
>16|TRBV5-1|TRBJ2-5|TRBD1|-
TGCGCCAGCAGCTTGTGGGGGGCGGGACAGGGGAAGACCCAGTACTTC
CASSLWGAGQGKTQYF
>15|TRBV2|TRBJ1-1|TRBD1|once
TGTGCCAGTTCCGCACAGGGGGGGAAGGTCACTGAAGCTTTCTTT
CASSAQGGKVTEAFF
>15|TRBV19|TRBJ1-5|-|-
TGTGCCAGTGCCCGCGGAGACAGTGTTTTGCAGCCCCAGCATTTT
CASARGDSVLQPQHF
>15|TRBV28|TRBJ1-5|-|-
TGTGCCAGCAGTTTATCAGGGGCTGACAATCAGCCCCAGCATTTT
CASSLSGADNQPQHF
>14|TRBV18|TRBJ2-7|-|once
TGTGCCAGCTCACGTGGGTTAACCTCCTACGAGCAGTACTTC
CASSRGLTSYEQYF
>14|TRBV5-1|TRBJ2-1|TRBD1|-
TGCGCCAGCACCATCGGACAGGGGTACAATGAGCAGTTCTTC
CASTIGQGYNEQFF
>16|TRBV18|TRBJ2-5|TRBD2|-
TGTGCCAGCTCACCGCGGAGAAGGGAGGGCCAAGAGACCCAGTACTTC
CASSPRRREGQETQYF
>14|TRBV28|TRBJ1-1|-|-
TGTGCCAGCAGTTTTATACAGGGTAAGGCTGAAGCTTTCTTT
CASSFIQGKAEAFF
>15|TRBV6-5|TRBJ1-6|-|-
TGTGCCAGCACCCCGCGGGGGGCTCGGAGTTCACCCCTCCACTTT
CASTPRGARSSPLHF
>10|TRBV20-1|TRBJ1-2|-|-
TGCAGTGCTAGTAGTCGGGGCTACACCTTC
CSASSRGYTF
>16|TRBV24-1|TRBJ2-6|-|once
TGTGCCACCAGTGATACCCGGGCCTCTGGGGCCAACGTCCTGACTTTC
CATSDTRASGANVLTF
>12|TRBV11-2|TRBJ1-2|-|-
TGTGCCAGCAGCTCAGGGCCGTATCTCTACACCTTC
CASSSGPYLYTF
>13|TRBV7-9|TRBJ1-1|-|-
TGTGCCAGCAGGTCCCGTTTCGAGACTGAAGCTTTCTTT
CASRSRFETEAFF